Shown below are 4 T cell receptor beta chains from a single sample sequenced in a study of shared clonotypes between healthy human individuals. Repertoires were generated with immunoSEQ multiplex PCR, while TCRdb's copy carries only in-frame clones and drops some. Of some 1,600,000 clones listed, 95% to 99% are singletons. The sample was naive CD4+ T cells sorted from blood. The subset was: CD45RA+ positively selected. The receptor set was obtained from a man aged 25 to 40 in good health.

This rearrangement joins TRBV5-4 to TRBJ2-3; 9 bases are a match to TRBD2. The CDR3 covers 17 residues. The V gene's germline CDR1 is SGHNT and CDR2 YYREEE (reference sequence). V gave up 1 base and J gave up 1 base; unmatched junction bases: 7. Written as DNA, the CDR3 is TGTGCCAGCAGCTTGTGGGTAGCGGGAGCTGGCACAGATACGCAGTATTTT. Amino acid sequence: CASSLWVAGAGTDTQYF.

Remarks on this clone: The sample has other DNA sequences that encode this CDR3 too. CDR3 residues: CASSDQGNTEAFF. In nucleotides, the CDR3 is TGTGCCAGCAGTGATCAGGGAAACACTGAAGCTTTCTTT. V and J are TRBV2 and TRBJ1-1; D might be TRBD1 (5 bases). V lost 3 bases and J 2 bases, leaving 7 bases between the germline ends. The V gene's germline CDR1 is SNHLY and CDR2 FYNNEI. The CDR3 has 13 amino acids. The full variable domain, its missing parts supplied by reference TRBV2 and TRBJ1-1, is EPEVTQTPSHQVTQMGQEVILRCVPISNHLYFYWYRQILGQKVEFLVSFYNNEISEKSEIFDDQFSVERPDGSNFTLKIRSTKLEDSAMYFCASSDQGNTEAFFGQGTRLTVV.

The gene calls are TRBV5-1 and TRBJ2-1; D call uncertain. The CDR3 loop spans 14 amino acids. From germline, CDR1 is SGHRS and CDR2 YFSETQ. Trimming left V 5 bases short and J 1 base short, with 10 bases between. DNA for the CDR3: TGCGCCAGCAGAAGGGAATGGTCCTACAATGAGCAGTTCTTC. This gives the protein CASRREWSYNEQFF. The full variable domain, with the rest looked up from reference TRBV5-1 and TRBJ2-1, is KAGVTQTPRYLIKTRGQQVTLSCSPISGHRSVSWYQQTPGQGLQFLFEYFSETQRNKGNFPGRFSGRQFSNSRSEMNVSTLELGDSALYLCASRREWSYNEQFFGPGTRLTVL.

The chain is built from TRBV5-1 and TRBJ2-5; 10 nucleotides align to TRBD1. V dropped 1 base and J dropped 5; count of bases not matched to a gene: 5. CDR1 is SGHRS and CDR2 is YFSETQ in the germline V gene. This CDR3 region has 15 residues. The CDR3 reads CASSLRTGGVETQYF. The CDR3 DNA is TGCGCCAGCAGCTTGAGGACAGGGGGGGTTGAGACCCAGTACTTC.